The 31 T cell receptor beta chains in this list originate from one sample, sequenced in a study of early stage breast cancer tumors. Assay used: immunoSEQ multiplex PCR; TCRdb lists only in-frame clones, some missing. The data contain about 3,200 clones, 64% of them singletons. The sequenced sample was breast tumor tissue. The source of these receptors is a person aged 35-49 years with breast cancer.

This clone showed up just a few times. The V and J genes are TRBV29-1 and TRBJ1-2; maybe TRBD1 (5 bases). V lost 4 bases, J lost 0 bases, and 12 bases lay in between. The CDR3 contains 14 residues. Germline-derived CDR1 and CDR2 are SQVTM and ANQGSEA. This chain's CDR3 is CSVGTGGSNYGYTF. DNA of the CDR3: TGCAGCGTTGGTACAGGTGGATCTAACTATGGCTACACCTTC. Combining the CDR3 with reference TRBV29-1 and TRBJ1-2 gives the whole variable domain SAVISQKPSRDICQRGTSLTIQCQVDSQVTMMFWYRQQPGQSLTLIATANQGSEATYESGFVIDKFPISRPNLTFSTLTVSNMSPEDSSIYLCSVGTGGSNYGYTFGSGTRLTVV.

J is TRBJ1-5 and V is TRBV6-6, with D hard to call. Germline V gene sequence: CDR1 MNHNY, CDR2 SVGAGI (reference sequence). This CDR3 has 13 residues. V lost 5 bases and J 5 bases, leaving 10 bases between the germline ends. The CDR3 bases are TGTGCCAGCAGTGTCCTACTTCATCAGCCCCAGCATTTT. Translation: CASSVLLHQPQHF.

The CDR3 bases are TGTGCCAGCTCAAAACGACAGGGGGACGCCGATGGCTACACCTTC. Its translation: CASSKRQGDADGYTF. The chain joins TRBV18 to TRBJ1-2; TRBD1 matches at 9 bases. The CDR3 sequence is 15 residues long. V shed 5 bases and J 6 bases; nucleotides not matched to a gene: 10. Per germline, CDR1 KGHSH and CDR2 LQKENI.

The rearrangement joins TRBV5-1 to TRBJ2-7; 7 nucleotides match TRBD1. Per the germline V gene, CDR1 is SGHRS and CDR2 is YFSETQ. The V and J ends lost 4 bases and 3 bases, in that order; junction bases with no gene match: 10. The CDR3 is 15 amino acids. The CDR3 here is CASSPGSQGIYEQYF. In DNA form, the CDR3 reads TGCGCCAGCAGCCCCGGGTCACAGGGGATCTACGAGCAGTACTTC.

The rearrangement joins TRBV2 to TRBJ1-1; 7 nucleotides line up with TRBD1. Germline V gives CDR1 SNHLY, CDR2 FYNNEI. V shed 2 bases, J shed 2 bases, and the junction held 2 bases outside the gene matches. The CDR3 length is 14 residues. The DNA of the CDR3 is TGTGCCAGCAGTGAAAGGACAGGCAACACTGAAGCTTTCTTT. This codes for CASSERTGNTEAFF. Full variable domain (remainder filled in from reference TRBV2 and TRBJ1-1): EPEVTQTPSHQVTQMGQEVILRCVPISNHLYFYWYRQILGQKVEFLVSFYNNEISEKSEIFDDQFSVERPDGSNFTLKIRSTKLEDSAMYFCASSERTGNTEAFFGQGTRLTVV.

V usage is TRBV30 and J usage is TRBJ2-2; D is ambiguous. In germline, CDR1 is GTSNPN, CDR2 SVGIG (reference sequence). The CDR3 loop spans 13 amino acids. Trimming cost V 5 bases and J 0 bases, with 7 bases left between them. The DNA for the CDR3 is TGTGCCTGGGGATCAGCGAACACCGGGGAGCTGTTTTTT. Amino acid sequence: CAWGSANTGELFF.

The chain recombines TRBV11-2 with TRBJ2-7, with D perhaps given as TRBD1 or TRBD2 (5 bases each). This CDR3 has 18 residues. Germline CDR1 is SGHAT and CDR2 is FQNNGV. Deletions cut 1 base from V and 4 bases from J, with 23 bases between. The CDR3 here is CASSLGPSGFGARYEQYF. The CDR3 bases are TGTGCCAGCAGCTTAGGACCCTCGGGGTTTGGGGCAAGATACGAGCAGTACTTC.

This chain uses TRBV27 with TRBJ2-1; 10 positions agree with TRBD2. The trim removed 5 bases at V and 4 bases at J, leaving 8 bases unmatched. Per the germline V gene, CDR1 is MNHEY and CDR2 is SMNVEV (reference sequence). The CDR3 has 16 residues. CDR3 nucleotide sequence: TGTGCCAGCAGTACTCCACTAGCGGGATCTTACAATGAGCAGTTCTTC. It is translated as CASSTPLAGSYNEQFF.

This clone was seen a handful of times. V and J are TRBV30 and TRBJ1-1; TRBD1 is a possible D gene (6 bases). Looked up from germline, CDR1 is GTSNPN and CDR2 is SVGIG (reference sequence). This CDR3 contains 12 residues. Trimming took 5 bases from V and 0 from J, leaving 7 bases between them. The CDR3 is CAWGQMNTEAFF. DNA for the CDR3: TGTGCCTGGGGACAGATGAACACTGAAGCTTTCTTT.

The chain joins TRBV15 to TRBJ2-2; the match to TRBD2 covers 11 bases. V trimming: 0 bases; J trimming: 6 bases; junction bases outside the gene matches: 9. The germline gives CDR1 LNHNV, CDR2 YYDKDF (reference sequence). The CDR3 runs 18 residues. The CDR3 DNA reads TGTGCCACCAGCAGAGATGTCGTACTAGCGGGAGTGGCCGGGGAGCTGTTTTTT. Translation gives CATSRDVVLAGVAGELFF.

The chain recombines TRBV5-6 with TRBJ1-6; D not resolved. CDR1 is SGHDT and CDR2 is YYEEEE in the germline V gene. Trimming shortened V by 3 bases and J by 10 bases, and 14 bases separated the two germline ends. The CDR3 consists of 14 residues. In DNA, the CDR3 is TGTGCCAGCAGCTGGGGAACTGCCAGATCACCCCTCCACTTT. Protein sequence: CASSWGTARSPLHF.

The chain carries TRBV28 and TRBJ2-3; a possible D gene is TRBD2 (6 bases). From germline, CDR1 is MDHEN and CDR2 SYDVKM. Trimming left V 3 bases short and J 3 bases short, with 10 bases between. The CDR3 contains 14 residues. The DNA of the CDR3 is TGTGCCAGCAGTTTTTCCGGGAGAACAGATACGCAGTATTTT. It yields the protein CASSFSGRTDTQYF.

This chain links TRBV29-1 with TRBJ2-1, with D tentatively TRBD2 (6 bases). V was cut by 3 bases and J by 9 bases, with 12 bases left in between. Per germline, CDR1 SQVTM and CDR2 ANQGSEA. The CDR3 loop spans 12 amino acids. CDR3 in amino acids: CSVDVGSGEQFF. In DNA, the CDR3 is TGCAGCGTTGATGTCGGGAGTGGTGAGCAGTTCTTC.

This sequence joins TRBV13 and TRBJ1-1, with D hard to call. Deletions cut 1 base from V and 6 bases from J, with 3 bases between. The germline gives CDR1 PRHDT, CDR2 FYEKMQ (reference sequence). This CDR3 spans 11 amino acids. CDR3 loop: CASSLESEAFF. CDR3 nucleotides: TGTGCCAGCAGCTTAGAATCTGAAGCTTTCTTT. The variable domain in full, completed from reference TRBV13 and TRBJ1-1, reads AAGVIQSPRHLIKEKRETATLKCYPIPRHDTVYWYQQGPGQDPQFLISFYEKMQSDKGSIPDRFSAQQFSDYHSELNMSSLELGDSALYFCASSLESEAFFGQGTRLTVV.

V gene TRBV12-5 combines with J gene TRBJ2-2, with unresolved D. There are 12 residues in the CDR3. The V and J ends lost 5 bases and 8 bases respectively, with 9 bases between them. Germline lookup yields CDR1 LGHNT and CDR2 FRNRAP. The DNA for the CDR3 is TGTGCTAGTGGTCTTGTGTTTGGGGAGCTGTTTTTT. This encodes CASGLVFGELFF.

This clone came up a few times. The chain carries TRBV6-5 and TRBJ1-1; possibly TRBD1 for D (5 bases). The CDR3 extends over 12 amino acids. Per the germline V gene, CDR1 is MNHEY and CDR2 is SVGAGI. V was trimmed by 8 bases and J by 1 base, leaving 8 bases between them. As DNA, the CDR3 is TGTGCCAGCCGGGGCCCGAACACTGAAGCTTTCTTT. Encoded protein: CASRGPNTEAFF.

This clone has only a few counts. The chain employs TRBV11-3 and TRBJ2-7; a possible D gene is TRBD2 (6 bases). From germline, CDR1 is SGHNT and CDR2 YENEEA. V was pared by 5 bases and J by 5 bases, with 16 bases between. The CDR3 length is 14 residues. Here the CDR3 reads CASSQGGKVDEQYF. Here the CDR3 DNA reads TGTGCCAGCAGCCAAGGAGGGAAGGTCGACGAGCAGTACTTC.

This clone has a single count. The V and J genes are TRBV6-1 and TRBJ2-5; no clear D gene. Looked up from germline, CDR1 is MNHNS and CDR2 is SASEGT. CDR3 length equals 13 residues. V was pared by 1 base and J by 6 bases, with 9 bases between. The CDR3 DNA reads as TGTGCCAGCAGTGAAGAAATTAGGAAGACCCAGTACTTC. This gives the protein CASSEEIRKTQYF.

The V gene is TRBV6-4, the J gene TRBJ2-1; 8 positions agree with TRBD2. The trim removed 4 bases at V and 3 bases at J, leaving 5 bases unmatched. Germline CDR1 is MRHNA and CDR2 is SNTAGT. CDR3 length: 15 amino acids. The CDR3 DNA sequence: TGTGCCAGCAGTGCTAATAGCGGGAACTACAATGAGCAGTTCTTC. Amino acids: CASSANSGNYNEQFF.

This clone was observed a handful of times. V gene TRBV11-2 combines with J gene TRBJ2-7, with 8 positions matching TRBD2. The V segment lost 5 bases and the J segment 2 bases; nucleotides outside the gene matches: 8. The CDR3 runs to 15 residues. Germline V gene data show CDR1 as SGHAT and CDR2 as FQNNGV. CDR3 sequence: CASSPGGTTPYEQYF. Here the CDR3 DNA reads TGTGCCAGCAGCCCGGGGGGGACTACCCCCTACGAGCAGTACTTC.

The rearrangement joins TRBV19 to TRBJ2-7; D may correspond to TRBD1 or TRBD2 (5 bases each). Looked up from germline, CDR1 is LNHDA and CDR2 is SQIVND (reference sequence). This CDR3 region has 11 residues. With 6 bases removed from V and 8 bases from J, the gap between germline ends came to 11 bases. The DNA for the CDR3 is TGTGCCAGTAGCCGTTCGGGACAGCAGTACTTC. As protein: CASSRSGQQYF.

There are a few counts of this clone. The chain links TRBV11-2 to TRBJ2-7; D is unresolved. The germline V gene has CDR1 SGHAT and CDR2 FQNNGV. The CDR3 consists of 13 residues. Trimming took off 5 bases at V and 1 base at J, with 9 bases between the two ends. The CDR3, as DNA: TGTGCCAGCAGCCTCGGACGGTCCTACGAGCAGTACTTC. As protein: CASSLGRSYEQYF.

The V and J genes are TRBV15 and TRBJ2-7, with D perhaps assigned TRBD1 or TRBD2 (5 bases each). The length of the CDR3 is 12 residues. V lost 3 bases and J 4 bases, leaving 7 bases between the germline ends. The V gene's germline CDR1 is LNHNV and CDR2 YYDKDF (reference sequence). DNA for the CDR3: TGTGCCACCAGCAGCGGGACGTACGAGCAGTACTTC. Translation: CATSSGTYEQYF. Combining the CDR3 with reference TRBV15 and TRBJ2-7 gives the whole variable domain DAMVIQNPRYQVTQFGKPVTLSCSQTLNHNVMYWYQQKSSQAPKLLFHYYDKDFNNEADTPDNFQSRRPNTSFCFLDIRSPGLGDTAMYLCATSSGTYEQYFGPGTRLTVT.

This rearrangement joins TRBV10-1 to TRBJ1-5; 7 bases fit TRBD1. With 7 bases clipped from V and 2 bases from J, the junction kept 8 bases outside the gene matches. This CDR3 is built from 15 residues. Germline assignment: CDR1 WNHNN and CDR2 SYGVQD (reference sequence). Here the CDR3 DNA reads TGCGCCAGCAAAAGAACCGGACAGGGCAATCAGCCCCAGCATTTT. Its protein is CASKRTGQGNQPQHF.

The rearrangement uses TRBV11-3 and TRBJ2-3; TRBD2 aligns across 7 bases. V lost 10 bases and J lost 0; bases outside the gene matches: 7. From germline, CDR1 is SGHNT and CDR2 YENEEA. The CDR3 loop spans 14 amino acids. The CDR3 loop reads CANRDYTSTDTQYF. Here the CDR3 DNA reads TGTGCCAACCGGGACTACACGAGCACAGATACGCAGTATTTT.

This clone was detected only a few times. The genes are TRBV15 and TRBJ1-5; tentatively, D is TRBD1 (5 bases). The V gene lost 2 bases and the J gene lost 4 bases, with 9 bases spanning the gap. The germline V gene has CDR1 LNHNV and CDR2 YYDKDF (reference sequence). The CDR3 length is 14 residues. The CDR3 DNA follows: TGTGCCACCAGCAGACAGGGTTCTAATCAGCCCCAGCATTTT. Translating it yields CATSRQGSNQPQHF.

The chain carries TRBV7-9 and TRBJ2-3; 8 bases are shared with TRBD2. V gave up 5 bases and J gave up 4 bases; unmatched junction bases: 5. Germline V CDR1 and CDR2: SEHNR, FQNEAQ (reference sequence). CDR3 length: 14 residues. CDR3 bases: TGTGCCAGCAGCCTCTCGGGAGGGTCAGATACGCAGTATTTT. It encodes CASSLSGGSDTQYF. Together with reference TRBV7-9 and TRBJ2-3, the CDR3 gives the full variable domain: DTGVSQNPRHKITKRGQNVTFRCDPISEHNRLYWYRQTLGQGPEFLTYFQNEAQLEKSRLLSDRFSAERPKGSFSTLEIQRTEQGDSAMYLCASSLSGGSDTQYFGPGTRLTVL.

The gene calls are TRBV20-1 and TRBJ2-3; D is ambiguous. The CDR3 is 11 amino acids. V gave up 3 bases and J gave up 5 bases, with 6 bases separating them. Germline V CDR1 and CDR2: DFQATT, SNEGSKA (reference sequence). The CDR3: CSASHGDTQYF. CDR3 bases: TGCAGTGCTAGTCACGGAGATACGCAGTATTTT.

This clone has only a few counts. The chain joins TRBV2 to TRBJ2-3; D call uncertain. The CDR3 is 16 amino acids. V lost 6 bases and J lost 2, with 18 bases in between. CDR1 and CDR2 (germline): SNHLY, FYNNEI. CDR3 in amino acids: CASRDGNPLFTDTQYF. The CDR3 DNA reads TGTGCCAGCAGGGACGGTAACCCTCTGTTCACAGATACGCAGTATTTT. The full variable domain, completed using reference TRBV2 and TRBJ2-3, is EPEVTQTPSHQVTQMGQEVILRCVPISNHLYFYWYRQILGQKVEFLVSFYNNEISEKSEIFDDQFSVERPDGSNFTLKIRSTKLEDSAMYFCASRDGNPLFTDTQYFGPGTRLTVL.

This clone was seen a handful of times. The chain has TRBV27 and TRBJ2-1; 8 bases agree with TRBD1. This CDR3 has 14 residues. V lost 7 bases and J lost 5; bases outside the gene matches: 7. Germline lookup yields CDR1 MNHEY and CDR2 SMNVEV (reference sequence). CDR3 in amino acids: CASTGTGIHNEQFF. CDR3 nucleotide sequence: TGTGCCAGCACAGGGACAGGAATTCACAATGAGCAGTTCTTC.

This clone was picked up a small number of times. The chain uses TRBV28 and TRBJ1-1, with TRBD1 as a possible D gene (6 bases). From germline, CDR1 is MDHEN and CDR2 SYDVKM. This CDR3 has 14 amino acids. V was trimmed by 3 bases and J by 4 bases, leaving 12 bases between them. CDR3 protein: CASSFRRGGTEAFF. DNA for the CDR3: TGTGCCAGCAGTTTCCGGAGAGGGGGCACTGAAGCTTTCTTT.